One and the same sample provided the 15 T cell receptor beta chains below, sequenced in a study of shared clonotypes between healthy human individuals. Here immunoSEQ multiplex PCR was the method, and the copy in TCRdb shows in-frame clones only, minus some. The table lists approximately 2.1 million clones, 85% to 95% of them singletons, with about 0.41% in the top ten. Sequenced material: naive CD4+ T cells from PBMCs. Subset reported: CD45RA+ positively selected. All receptors derive from a man younger than 35 in good health. Some clones in this sample may be carry-over from other donors' samples.

The chain employs TRBV9 and TRBJ2-4, with 10 bases aligning to TRBD1. Germline V gene lookup returns CDR1 SGDLS and CDR2 YYNGEE. The CDR3 is 14 amino acids. After removal of 3 bases from V and 5 bases from J, the junction contained 2 bases not matched to a gene. CDR3 nucleotide sequence: TGTGCCAGCAGCGGCGGACAGGGGGAAAACATTCAGTACTTC. This codes for CASSGGQGENIQYF.

The chain links TRBV18 to TRBJ2-3, with 10 nucleotides matching TRBD1. This CDR3 comprises 16 residues. Trimming removed 2 bases from V and 7 bases from J; junction bases left unmatched: 9. In germline, CDR1 is KGHSH, CDR2 LQKENI. This chain's CDR3 is CASSPSPTGGANTQYF. The DNA of the CDR3 is TGTGCCAGCTCACCATCCCCGACAGGGGGCGCAAATACGCAGTATTTT.

The V and J genes are TRBV28 and TRBJ2-7, with 9 bases identical to TRBD2. Germline CDR1 is MDHEN and CDR2 is SYDVKM. V trimming: 2 bases; J trimming: 5 bases; junction bases outside the gene matches: 7. This CDR3 spans 15 amino acids. The CDR3 nucleotides read TGTGCCAGCAGTTTACTCGCGGGAGGGCTGAACGAGCAGTACTTC. Translated, it gives CASSLLAGGLNEQYF.

The chain combines TRBV13 with TRBJ2-5; TRBD1 aligns across 10 bases. CDR1 is PRHDT and CDR2 is FYEKMQ in the germline V gene (reference sequence). This CDR3 has 18 residues. V dropped 5 bases and J dropped 2; count of bases not matched to a gene: 14. The CDR3 nucleotides read TGTGCCAGCAGCCACACCTATGGGGGACAGGGGTTTCAAGAGACCCAGTACTTC. It specifies CASSHTYGGQGFQETQYF.

This clone appeared once. The chain carries TRBV5-1 and TRBJ2-7; 7 bases map to TRBD1. The CDR3 length is 14 residues. V dropped 3 bases and J dropped 6; count of bases not matched to a gene: 9. Germline V gene lookup returns CDR1 SGHRS and CDR2 YFSETQ. Written as DNA, the CDR3 is TGCGCCAGCAGCTCACAGGGGAATCTGGGCGAGCAGTACTTC. It translates to CASSSQGNLGEQYF.

The table lists this clone with a few counts. V is TRBV19 and J is TRBJ1-1; D is unclear. The V end was cut by 9 bases, the J end by 5 bases, with 19 bases between. Germline V gene data show CDR1 as LNHDA and CDR2 as SQIVND (reference sequence). CDR3 size: 14 residues. CDR3: CASHQGGSTTEAFF. In nucleotides, the CDR3 is TGTGCCAGCCATCAAGGCGGGAGCACGACTGAAGCTTTCTTT.

This chain joins TRBV10-3 and TRBJ2-1; TRBD2 matches 8 bases. The CDR3 runs to 17 residues. With V trimmed by 0 bases and J by 2 bases, 6 bases remained unmatched. Germline V lookup: CDR1 ENHRY, CDR2 SYGVKD. The CDR3 bases are TGTGCCATCAGTGAGTCGACACTAGCGGAACCCTACAATGAGCAGTTCTTC. Translated, it gives CAISESTLAEPYNEQFF.

This chain links TRBV5-1 with TRBJ2-6; D is uncertain. V lost 0 bases to trimming and J lost 0 bases, with 7 bases between them. Germline V lookup: CDR1 SGHRS, CDR2 YFSETQ. CDR3 length: 16 amino acids. The CDR3 reads CASSLGGDSGANVLTF. CDR3 nucleotide sequence: TGCGCCAGCAGCTTGGGAGGAGACTCTGGGGCCAACGTCCTGACTTTC.

V usage is TRBV29-1 and J usage is TRBJ1-2; 7 bases are shared with TRBD1. CDR1 and CDR2 from the germline V gene are SQVTM and ANQGSEA. The J segment lost 0 bases and the V segment lost 5 bases, leaving 3 bases of the junction unmatched. The CDR3 contains 13 residues. The CDR3 DNA sequence: TGCAGCGTTCAGGGGGGCCCTAACTATGGCTACACCTTC. It codes for CSVQGGPNYGYTF.

The J gene is TRBJ2-2, the V gene TRBV6-5; D may be TRBD1 (6 bases). The CDR3 is made up of 13 amino acids. Germline-derived CDR1 and CDR2 are MNHEY and SVGAGI. Trimming took 6 bases from V and 5 from J, leaving 10 bases between them. The CDR3 sequence is CASRPTGTGELFF. The CDR3 bases are TGTGCCAGCAGGCCTACAGGGACCGGGGAGCTGTTTTTT.

Concerning this clone: This same CDR3 is encoded by further DNA sequences in the sample. The genes are TRBV28 and TRBJ1-2, with D uncertain. CDR3 size: 11 residues. The V end lost 5 bases, the J end lost 4 bases, and 5 bases lay between the germline ends. Germline-derived CDR1 and CDR2 are MDHEN and SYDVKM. The chain's CDR3 is CASSLAYGYTF. The CDR3 DNA reads as TGTGCCAGCAGTCTCGCCTATGGCTACACCTTC.

J is TRBJ2-4 and V is TRBV27; weak D call: TRBD2 (6 bases). This CDR3 region has 14 residues. The V end lost 2 bases, the J end lost 7 bases, and 12 bases lay between the germline ends. Germline CDR1 reads MNHEY; CDR2 reads SMNVEV (reference sequence). CDR3: CASSLGTSRNIQYF. CDR3 coding DNA: TGTGCCAGCAGTTTAGGGACTTCAAGGAACATTCAGTACTTC.

The J gene is TRBJ2-7, the V gene TRBV21-1; the D call of TRBD1 is as the table states it, not checked on the DNA. TRBV21-1 is tagged as a pseudogene. The CDR3 is 16 residues long. The CDR3, as DNA: TGTGCCAGCAGCAAAGAAGCTGGACAGGGGACTTACGAGCAGTACTTC. It encodes CASSKEAGQGTYEQYF.

The V and J genes are TRBV6-6 and TRBJ1-3; D remains ambiguous. Between the trimmed V and J ends, which lost 0 bases and 1 base, there was a span of 7 bases. The CDR3 consists of 15 residues. Per germline, CDR1 MNHNY and CDR2 SVGAGI (reference sequence). CDR3 coding DNA: TGTGCCAGCAGTTACTCGAGCAGGTCTGGAAACACCATATATTTT. Translated: CASSYSSRSGNTIYF.

This rearrangement joins TRBV4-3 to TRBJ2-5; D remains ambiguous. This CDR3 is built from 16 residues. The germline V gene encodes CDR1 LGHNA and CDR2 YSLEER. V lost 1 base and J lost 5, with 17 bases in between. This chain's CDR3 is CASSQGRVGYGETQYF. CDR3 coding DNA: TGCGCCAGCAGCCAAGGGCGAGTGGGATATGGGGAGACCCAGTACTTC.